This passage covers 19 T cell receptor beta chains from one sample sequenced in a study of identical twins. TCRdb ran MiXCR on the 5' RACE reads and lists one entry per CDR3 protein. Among more than 600,000 distinct CDR3 sequences listed, 15% to 20% were seen once. These same records also appear under a second study, on T cells expressing NK-cell markers.

The sample was PBMCs. The receptor set was obtained from a woman younger than 30 in good health.

The chain couples TRBV20-1 to TRBJ2-1, with 7 bases identical to TRBD2. Germline V gene lookup returns CDR1 DFQATT and CDR2 SNEGSKA (reference sequence). V lost 7 bases and J lost 5; bases outside the gene matches: 5. The CDR3 sequence is 12 residues long. The DNA for the CDR3 is TGCAGTGTCAAGCGGGGAGACAATGAGCAGTTCTTC. Encoded protein: CSVKRGDNEQFF.

The sample holds a few counts of this clonotype. The chain couples TRBV14 to TRBJ2-7; D not certain. Trimming pared 1 base from V and 6 bases from J, leaving 7 bases between. Germline values: CDR1 SGHDN, CDR2 FVKESK. The CDR3 spans 12 residues. The CDR3 DNA follows: TGTGCCAGCAGCCAAGGTGGTGCCGAGCAGTACTTC. Amino acids: CASSQGGAEQYF.

This clonotype has more than one count but fewer than ten. The rearrangement joins TRBV20-1 to TRBJ2-5, with 10 bases lining up with TRBD2. The CDR3 loop spans 15 amino acids. With V trimmed by 5 bases and J by 4 bases, 10 bases remained unmatched. The germline V gene has CDR1 DFQATT and CDR2 SNEGSKA (reference sequence). The CDR3 DNA reads TGCAGTGCTGTCGGGGCTAGCGGGAGAGGAGAGACCCAGTACTTC. Translated, it gives CSAVGASGRGETQYF.

This chain joins TRBV4-3 and TRBJ2-3; D is unclear. The germline V gene has CDR1 LGHNA and CDR2 YSLEER. The CDR3 is made up of 15 amino acids. The V end lost 6 bases, the J end lost 0 bases, and 13 bases lay between the germline ends. The CDR3 loop reads CASSQSLASTDTQYF. CDR3 in DNA: TGCGCCAGCAGTCAAAGTTTGGCTAGCACAGATACGCAGTATTTT.

In this sample, this clonotype turned up once. The chain couples TRBV6-2 or TRBV6-3 to TRBJ1-5, with D possibly matching TRBD1 (6 bases). The CDR3 consists of 14 residues. V lost 8 bases and J 4 bases, leaving 15 bases between the germline ends. Germline assignment: CDR1 MNHEY and CDR2 SVGEGT. Here the CDR3 DNA reads TGTGCCAGCCGCCGGGGGCAGTTAAATCAGCCCCAGCATTTT. It translates to CASRRGQLNQPQHF.

This clonotype has a handful of counts. The genes are TRBV15 and TRBJ2-1, with TRBD2 identical over 8 bases. The J segment lost 2 bases and the V segment lost 2 bases, leaving 5 bases of the junction unmatched. Germline V lookup: CDR1 LNHNV, CDR2 YYDKDF (reference sequence). The CDR3 has 16 residues. The CDR3 region has the DNA TGTGCCACCAGCAGAAATCCGGGACTAGCCTACAATGAGCAGTTCTTC. It specifies CATSRNPGLAYNEQFF.

The table lists this clonotype with a few counts. CDR3 in amino acids: CASSLTSGDTDTQYF. The CDR3 DNA follows: TGTGCCAGCAGCTTGACTAGCGGAGACACAGATACGCAGTATTTT. This chain connects TRBV5-4 to TRBJ2-3, with 8 bases fitting TRBD2. The CDR3 is 15 residues long. The trim removed 1 base at V and 2 bases at J, leaving 3 bases unmatched. The germline V gene encodes CDR1 SGHNT and CDR2 YYREEE (reference sequence).

V gene TRBV20-1 combines with J gene TRBJ2-3; 7 bases map to TRBD1. This CDR3 region has 15 residues. The germline CDR1 and CDR2 sequences are DFQATT and SNEGSKA (reference sequence). The J segment lost 4 bases and the V segment lost 6 bases, leaving 13 bases of the junction unmatched. DNA of the CDR3: TGCAGTGCCCCTCCGGACGACAGGGTGTCAGATACGCAGTATTTT. Amino acids: CSAPPDDRVSDTQYF.

In this sample, this clonotype turned up many times. The gene calls are TRBV10-3 and TRBJ1-5; D is perhaps TRBD1 (5 bases). Trimming pared 0 bases from V and 2 bases from J, leaving 17 bases between. Germline V CDR1 and CDR2: ENHRY, SYGVKD. The CDR3 has 18 amino acids. CDR3 region: CAISESWRGSEGNQPQHF. CDR3 nucleotide sequence: TGTGCCATCAGTGAGTCATGGAGGGGTAGTGAAGGCAATCAGCCCCAGCATTTT.

CDR3 nucleotides: TGCGCCAGCAGCTTGGGAGGGACAGGGGGCGGAAATGAGCAGTTCTTC. Encoded protein: CASSLGGTGGGNEQFF. The chain is built from TRBV5-1 and TRBJ2-1; 12 positions match TRBD1. The germline CDR1 and CDR2 sequences are SGHRS and YFSETQ. The CDR3 covers 16 residues. The V segment lost 0 bases and the J segment 7 bases; nucleotides outside the gene matches: 5.

This clonotype showed up just a few times. This rearrangement joins TRBV5-1 to TRBJ2-1, with 8 bases lining up with TRBD2. Germline lookup yields CDR1 SGHRS and CDR2 YFSETQ. V gave up 4 bases and J gave up 3 bases; unmatched junction bases: 6. This CDR3 comprises 15 residues. CDR3 residues: CASSGAAGVYNEQFF. The CDR3 coding sequence is TGCGCCAGCAGCGGGGCAGCGGGGGTCTACAATGAGCAGTTCTTC.

The chain employs TRBV20-1 and TRBJ2-7; 13 nucleotides agree with TRBD2. Germline values: CDR1 DFQATT, CDR2 SNEGSKA (reference sequence). Unmatched junction bases numbered 5, after V lost 4 bases and J lost 2 bases. The CDR3 loop spans 15 amino acids. CDR3 DNA: TGCAGTGCTACTTCGGGGACTAGCGGGGCCTACGAGCAGTACTTC. This sequence encodes CSATSGTSGAYEQYF.

This clonotype turned up a few times. This rearrangement joins TRBV7-3 to TRBJ2-1, with TRBD2 as a possible D gene (5 bases). Deletions cut 2 bases from V and 7 bases from J, with 15 bases between. The germline gives CDR1 SGHTA, CDR2 FQGTGA. There are 15 residues in the CDR3. The CDR3, as DNA: TGTGCCAGCAGCTTAGAGGGCAGTGGATTGAATGAGCAGTTCTTC. It codes for CASSLEGSGLNEQFF.

This chain uses TRBV7-6 with TRBJ2-3; TRBD2 is a possible D gene (6 bases). CDR1 is SGHVS and CDR2 is FNYEAQ in the germline V gene. V was shortened by 5 bases and J by 0 bases, with 15 bases between the two germline ends. This CDR3 region has 16 residues. Written as DNA, the CDR3 is TGTGCCAGCAGCCCAGCCGGGGGACCAAGCACAGATACGCAGTATTTT. This codes for CASSPAGGPSTDTQYF.

This rearrangement joins TRBV7-9 to TRBJ2-1, with TRBD2 matching 10 bases. Per the germline V gene, CDR1 is SEHNR and CDR2 is FQNEAQ (reference sequence). The CDR3 spans 15 residues. Trimming removed 5 bases from V and 7 bases from J; junction bases left unmatched: 8. In DNA, the CDR3 is TGTGCCAGCAGCGCAAGCGGGAGGGCGACGAATGAGCAGTTCTTC. This gives the protein CASSASGRATNEQFF.

This chain links TRBV20-1 with TRBJ2-1; the match to TRBD2 covers 7 bases. The CDR3 is 18 amino acids. The germline gives CDR1 DFQATT, CDR2 SNEGSKA (reference sequence). V trimming: 3 bases; J trimming: 4 bases; junction bases outside the gene matches: 18. The CDR3 DNA reads TGCAGTGCTAGTCCTGGGACGGCGGGCGGGAGAAGGTACAATGAGCAGTTCTTC. Its protein is CSASPGTAGGRRYNEQFF.

This clonotype has only a few counts. The chain couples TRBV20-1 to TRBJ2-7, with 9 bases matching TRBD2. V was pared by 2 bases and J by 3 bases, with 5 bases of the junction left unmatched. This CDR3 has 14 amino acids. CDR1 DFQATT and CDR2 SNEGSKA come from the germline V gene (reference sequence). The DNA of the CDR3 is TGCAGTGCTAGACTGGCGACTAGCGGCTACGAGCAGTACTTC. It codes for CSARLATSGYEQYF.

This chain uses TRBV2 with TRBJ2-7; TRBD2 agrees at 9 bases. V dropped 3 bases and J dropped 3; count of bases not matched to a gene: 6. The CDR3 sequence is 15 residues long. The germline CDR1 and CDR2 sequences are SNHLY and FYNNEI. CDR3 DNA sequence: TGTGCCAGCAGTGAGGACCTAGCGGGGAGCTACGAGCAGTACTTC. This gives the protein CASSEDLAGSYEQYF.

This clonotype was found a few times. The chain has TRBV5-6 and TRBJ1-5; 11 positions match TRBD1. Germline V gives CDR1 SGHDT, CDR2 YYEEEE. V shed 2 bases, J shed 5 bases, and the junction held 3 bases outside the gene matches. This CDR3 comprises 15 residues. CDR3 in amino acids: CASSFGTGGYQPQHF. DNA for the CDR3: TGTGCCAGCAGCTTCGGGACAGGGGGTTATCAGCCCCAGCATTTT.